Listed here are 20 T cell receptor beta chains from one sample, sequenced in a study of CD8 T cells in Susac syndrome. About 0.5 to 1 ug RNA was reverse transcribed with random hexamers. TCRdb fed the immunoSEQ multiplex PCR reads into MiXCR, producing one record per CDR3 protein. The sample has about 120,000 distinct CDR3 sequences, about 95% seen once. Sequencing input: CD8+ T cells from PBMCs. These receptors were obtained from a human donor with Susac syndrome.

The chain couples TRBV7-3 to TRBJ1-6, with D uncertain. Trimming took off 3 bases at V and 9 bases at J, with 9 bases between the two ends. Germline-derived CDR1 and CDR2 are SGHTA and FQGTGA. This CDR3 is 13 amino acids long. The CDR3: CASSLGSGSPLHF. The CDR3 DNA is TGTGCCAGCAGCTTGGGAAGCGGTTCACCCCTCCACTTT.

The chain is built from TRBV4-1 and TRBJ2-4, with D perhaps assigned TRBD1 or TRBD2 (5 bases each). CDR3 length: 13 amino acids. Trimming cost V 4 bases and J 6 bases, with 10 bases left between them. Per germline, CDR1 MGHRA and CDR2 YSYEKL. The CDR3 loop reads CASSPDGGNIQYF. CDR3 in DNA: TGCGCCAGCAGCCCAGATGGGGGAAACATTCAGTACTTC.

CDR3 DNA: TGTGCCAGCAGCCAAGGACAGAGGAGCTCCTACGAGCAGTACTTC. Protein: CASSQGQRSSYEQYF. V is TRBV3-1 and J is TRBJ2-7; maybe TRBD1 (5 bases). CDR3 size: 15 residues. CDR1 is LGHDT and CDR2 is YNNKEL in the germline V gene (reference sequence). With 1 base removed from V and 0 bases from J, the gap between germline ends came to 10 bases.

The chain uses TRBV4-1 and TRBJ1-1, with 9 positions matching TRBD1. The germline V gene encodes CDR1 MGHRA and CDR2 YSYEKL. V shed 4 bases and J 5 bases; nucleotides not matched to a gene: 8. The CDR3 has 15 amino acids. The CDR3 loop reads CASSLLRDRDTEAFF. The CDR3 DNA reads as TGCGCCAGCAGCCTTCTGCGGGACAGGGATACTGAAGCTTTCTTT.

This clonotype has only a few counts. The chain has TRBV6-5 and TRBJ1-1; possibly TRBD1 for D (5 bases). CDR1 MNHEY and CDR2 SVGAGI come from the germline V gene. The CDR3 contains 12 residues. The ends were cut back, 3 bases at V and 6 bases at J, with 8 bases in the middle. CDR3 nucleotides: TGTGCCAGCAGTTATTTGGGGCCTGAAGCTTTCTTT. It is translated as CASSYLGPEAFF.

The chain has TRBV4-1 and TRBJ2-7; possibly TRBD1 for D (5 bases). From germline, CDR1 is MGHRA and CDR2 YSYEKL. Trimming pared 6 bases from V and 2 bases from J, leaving 20 bases between. The CDR3 runs to 16 residues. Written as DNA, the CDR3 is TGCGCCAGCAGTCACTCATGGACACGGAGCCCCTACGAGCAGTACTTC. Translating it yields CASSHSWTRSPYEQYF.

The gene calls are TRBV27 and TRBJ1-1, with unresolved D. Trimming removed 4 bases from V and 6 bases from J, with 12 bases in between. Germline assignment: CDR1 MNHEY and CDR2 SMNVEV (reference sequence). The CDR3 spans 13 residues. The CDR3 spells CASSYGPGAEAFF. The CDR3 coding sequence is TGTGCCAGCAGTTATGGCCCTGGGGCTGAAGCTTTCTTT.

V usage is TRBV12-3 or TRBV12-4 and J usage is TRBJ1-1; TRBD1 is a possible D gene (5 bases). Trimming took off 6 bases at V and 6 bases at J, with 14 bases between the two ends. The CDR3 is 13 amino acids. CDR3 DNA: TGTGCCAGCAGGTATCAGGGAAACCCTGAAGCTTTCTTT. This gives the protein CASRYQGNPEAFF.

The chain couples TRBV20-1 to TRBJ2-1; possibly TRBD2 for D (6 bases). Trimming removed 7 bases from V and 7 bases from J, with 20 bases in between. Per the germline V gene, CDR1 is DFQATT and CDR2 is SNEGSKA (reference sequence). The CDR3 contains 14 residues. The CDR3 coding sequence is TGCAGTGGACTGGGGGGAAGGGATCTAAATGAGCAGTTCTTC. Protein sequence: CSGLGGRDLNEQFF.

J is TRBJ2-7 and V is TRBV12-3 or TRBV12-4; tentatively, D is TRBD1 (6 bases). With 9 bases removed from V and 0 bases from J, the gap between germline ends came to 18 bases. The CDR3 runs to 15 residues. The CDR3 bases are TGTGCCAGGACGAGGGGTGAACAGGGCTCCTACGAGCAGTACTTC. Amino acids: CARTRGEQGSYEQYF.

The chain couples TRBV4-1 to TRBJ2-7; no reliable D call. V was pared by 0 bases and J by 2 bases, with 8 bases between. The CDR3 spans 14 residues. In germline, CDR1 is MGHRA, CDR2 YSYEKL. Here the CDR3 reads CASSQEVKTYEQYF. In nucleotides, the CDR3 is TGCGCCAGCAGCCAAGAGGTCAAGACCTACGAGCAGTACTTC.

This chain links TRBV2 with TRBJ1-5; D gene uncertain. The CDR3 has 12 residues. Per germline, CDR1 SNHLY and CDR2 FYNNEI. V was trimmed by 7 bases and J by 0 bases, leaving 4 bases between them. CDR3 protein: CASKYSNQPQHF. DNA for the CDR3: TGTGCCAGCAAGTATAGCAATCAGCCCCAGCATTTT.

The chain uses TRBV4-1 and TRBJ2-1; D gene unclear. The germline V and J ends were trimmed by 0 bases and 4 bases, with 10 bases remaining between them. Germline V gene data show CDR1 as MGHRA and CDR2 as YSYEKL. The CDR3 length is 15 residues. The CDR3 loop is CASSQEASLYNEQFF. The CDR3 DNA reads as TGCGCCAGCAGCCAAGAAGCCAGCTTGTACAATGAGCAGTTCTTC.

This chain links TRBV30 with TRBJ2-7, with 7 bases that match TRBD2. Trimming took 3 bases from V and 4 from J; bases not matched to a gene: 12. Germline V CDR1 and CDR2: GTSNPN, SVGIG (reference sequence). This CDR3 is built from 15 residues. The CDR3 here is CAWSTLGGEGYEQYF. The CDR3 DNA is TGTGCCTGGAGCACCCTTGGAGGGGAGGGATACGAGCAGTACTTC.

The chain employs TRBV9 and TRBJ1-1; D possibly corresponds to TRBD1 (5 bases). V gave up 1 base and J gave up 1 base, with 17 bases separating them. The CDR3 is 17 amino acids. Germline V gene lookup returns CDR1 SGDLS and CDR2 YYNGEE. CDR3: CASSVPPPGGKNTEAFF. The CDR3 bases are TGTGCCAGCAGCGTACCTCCGCCCGGGGGTAAGAACACTGAAGCTTTCTTT.

The chain links TRBV9 to TRBJ2-4; a possible D gene is TRBD1 (6 bases). The CDR3 is 15 residues long. The V gene lost 0 bases and the J gene lost 5 bases, with 12 bases spanning the gap. Germline values: CDR1 SGDLS, CDR2 YYNGEE. CDR3 residues: CASSVAHGGENIQYF. The CDR3 DNA reads as TGTGCCAGCAGCGTAGCTCATGGGGGCGAAAACATTCAGTACTTC.

The chain joins TRBV28 to TRBJ1-5; D gene unclear. This CDR3 comprises 13 residues. With 3 bases removed from V and 7 bases from J, the gap between germline ends came to 10 bases. The V gene's germline CDR1 is MDHEN and CDR2 SYDVKM. Written as DNA, the CDR3 is TGTGCCAGCAGTTTTAGGATAGAGCAGCCCCAGCATTTT. Translated: CASSFRIEQPQHF.

DNA for the CDR3: TGTGCCAGCAGCCAAGTAGATATGGCAGGGTTAGTTTATGGCTACACCTTC. It yields the protein CASSQVDMAGLVYGYTF. The chain is built from TRBV3-1 and TRBJ1-2, with D tentatively TRBD1 (5 bases). The CDR3 runs to 17 residues. Trimming shortened V by 1 base and J by 5 bases, and 20 bases separated the two germline ends. Germline V gene sequence: CDR1 LGHDT, CDR2 YNNKEL (reference sequence).

The chain recombines TRBV5-6 with TRBJ2-3; no definite D call. CDR3 length: 17 residues. The ends were cut back, 0 bases at V and 5 bases at J, with 19 bases in the middle. Germline CDR1 is SGHDT and CDR2 is YYEEEE. The CDR3 DNA is TGTGCCAGCAGCTTGGAGGGCGACGCCGACGCCCGAGATACGCAGTATTTT. Its protein is CASSLEGDADARDTQYF.

This chain connects TRBV12-3 or TRBV12-4 to TRBJ1-5, with 7 bases lining up with TRBD1. V dropped 8 bases and J dropped 7; count of bases not matched to a gene: 5. This CDR3 has 12 amino acids. The CDR3 coding sequence is TGTGCCAGCGCCCAGGGGGGCCAGCCCCAGCATTTT. Translating it yields CASAQGGQPQHF.